This T cell receptor beta chain was identified during a study of graft-versus-host responses after intestinal transplantation (dated by TCRdb to the early 2020s). Looking at the study overall: The transplants that recipients received were multivisceral, liver-intestinal, or isolated intestinal. Rather than going through the commercial service, samples from three later patients were sequenced in-house on an Illumina MiSeq and processed with MiXCR. To identify alloreactive clones, pre-transplant mixed lymphocyte reaction products were sequenced and compared with unstimulated pre-transplant donor and recipient T cells. Graft-versus-host and host-versus-graft alloreactive T cell clones were tracked in the graft, circulation and bone marrow after intestinal transplantation using bulk TCR-beta CDR3 sequencing. A peak of at least 4% donor T cells among recipient peripheral blood mononuclear cells was the definition used for donor T cell macrochimerism. Of the 20 to 25 intestinal transplant recipients enrolled in the cohort, one of whom was a retransplant, 3 patients without pretransplant specimens were excluded. All recipients received anti-thymocyte globulin induction followed by maintenance tacrolimus and steroids for about three years.

The time point tag for this specimen amounts to: cells obtained before transplantation from donor or recipient. CD3+CD4+ and CD3+CD8+ populations were FACS-sorted from unstimulated pre-transplant donor and recipient cells taken from spleen or lymph nodes. Libraries were constructed by the immunoSEQ multiplex PCR assay. For most patients, genomic DNA was isolated with the Qiagen DNeasy Blood and Tissue Kit and shipped frozen to Adaptive Biotechnologies for TCR sequencing. High-throughput TCR-beta CDR3 sequencing of genomic DNA from most patients was performed by Adaptive Biotechnologies. The published analysis was carried out like this. TCR sequencing data were retrieved from Adaptive's ImmunoSEQ software for 18 patients, whereas three other patients were processed with MiXCR and VDJtools. To correct CD4 versus CD8 sorting errors, any sequence found in both subsets at a frequency ratio below 5:1 was removed. Because the origin of CDR3 nucleotide sequences shared between donor and recipient could not be assigned, those sequences were removed. At least 2-fold expansion over unstimulated cells and a minimum CFSE-low frequency of 0.002% (template counts) or 0.001% (read counts) were required for clones to be classified as alloreactive. Mappable clones were those detected in sequenced pre-transplant spleen, lymph node, or MLR CFSE-low populations of the donor or recipient. Cumulative frequency of alloreactive clones was calculated as a percentage of all sequences weighted by copy number. The source is immuneACCESS, and TCRdb retained only in-frame sequences with V and J called. Part of the clones is not carried over; for the studies checked, unresolved V genes explain less than half of this, and the remainder is unexplained. That table is the source of V, J and clone size, and D and trimming were worked out from the DNA. The sample yields approximately 85,000 clones; approximately 90% were counted once. The ten largest clones take up 7.6% of the sample.

V trim: 3 bases; J trim: 1 base; unmatched bases: 13. The CDR3 goes from the cysteine to the phenylalanine over 19 residues. Only CDR3 DNA remains: 57 bases, in frame from the first base. CDR1 and CDR2 are drawn from the germline V gene: SQVTM, ANQGSEA. Findings and caveats that apply to the study as a whole: The conclusions were limited by the relatively low number and heterogeneity of the intestinal transplant patients. In the allografts of patients with donor T cell macrochimerism, GvH to HvG T cell clonal ratios were high. Early after transplant, peak levels of circulating GvH clones were associated with declines in HvG clones. GvH clones were found in recipient bone marrow, and some of the GvH clones appeared earlier in ileal mucosa or blood, which is consistent with an intestinal mucosal origin.

To note about this clone: Its binding antigen is unknown. Base qualities are not recorded, but no much larger clone differs from it by a single base.

The clonotype was recovered from a human donor who was the organ donor for an intestinal transplant. Material: unstimulated CD8+ T cells sorted from spleen or lymph node cells, obtained before transplant. The rearrangement combines TRBV29-1 with TRBJ2-5, and 14 junctional nucleotides match TRBD2. This receptor has the CDR3 CSVDGGGLAGGSSQETQYF. In nucleotide form, the sequence is TGCAGCGTTGACGGGGGAGGACTAGCGGGAGGTTCTAGCCAAGAGACCCAGTACTTC.